This T cell receptor beta chain appears in the sequencing data of a study of blood T cell repertoires in COVID-19. V was shortened by 1 base and J by 4 bases, with 12 bases between the two germline ends. Germline V gene lookup returns CDR1 SGHNT and CDR2 YYREEE (reference sequence). This CDR3 spans 15 amino acids. The repertoire was sequenced with immunoSEQ multiplex PCR; TCRdb's copy has only in-frame clones and lacks some. The sample holds about 150,000 clones, approximately 86% seen once. The receptor was derived from a man aged 55 to 70 with COVID-19, enrolled during active disease. The V and J genes are TRBV5-4 and TRBJ1-3, with TRBD1 as a possible D gene (6 bases). Sequenced sample: peripheral blood. CDR3 in amino acids: CASSLKGGLGNTIYF. The CDR3 DNA reads as TGTGCCAGCAGCTTGAAGGGGGGGTTGGGAAACACCATATATTTT.